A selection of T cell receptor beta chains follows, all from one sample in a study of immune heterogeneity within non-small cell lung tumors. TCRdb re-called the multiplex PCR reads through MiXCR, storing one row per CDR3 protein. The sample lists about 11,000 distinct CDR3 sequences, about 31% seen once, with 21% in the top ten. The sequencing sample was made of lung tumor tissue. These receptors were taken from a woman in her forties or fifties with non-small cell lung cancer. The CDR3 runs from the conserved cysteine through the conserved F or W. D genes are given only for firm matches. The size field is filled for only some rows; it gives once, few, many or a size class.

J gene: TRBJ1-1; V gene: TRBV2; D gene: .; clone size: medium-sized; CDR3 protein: CASSGATWMNTEAFF; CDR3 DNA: TGTGCCAGCAGTGGGGCTACTTGGATGAACACTGAAGCTTTCTTT
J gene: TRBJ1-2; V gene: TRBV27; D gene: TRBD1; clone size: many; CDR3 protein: CASSFRGSNYGYTF; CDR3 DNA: TGTGCCAGCAGTTTCAGGGGGTCTAACTATGGCTACACCTTC
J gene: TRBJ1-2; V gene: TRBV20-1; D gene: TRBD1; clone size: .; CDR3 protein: CSARWAGTGIGYTF; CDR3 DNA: TGCAGTGCTAGGTGGGCCGGGACAGGGATCGGCTACACCTTC
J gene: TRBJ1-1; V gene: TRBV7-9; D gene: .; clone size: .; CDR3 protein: CASSVTGNTEAFF; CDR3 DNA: TGTGCCAGCAGCGTGACAGGGAACACTGAAGCTTTCTTT
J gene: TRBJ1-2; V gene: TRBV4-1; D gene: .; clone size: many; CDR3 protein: CASSQGQVGYGYTF; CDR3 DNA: TGCGCCAGCAGCCAAGGACAGGTGGGCTATGGCTACACCTTC
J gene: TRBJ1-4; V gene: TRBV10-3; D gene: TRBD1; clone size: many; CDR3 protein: CAISESIQGGEKLFF; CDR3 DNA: TGTGCCATCAGTGAGTCGATACAGGGGGGAGAAAAACTGTTTTTT
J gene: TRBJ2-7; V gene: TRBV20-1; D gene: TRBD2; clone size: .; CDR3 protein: CSARQAGGPYKQYF; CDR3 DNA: TGCAGTGCTAGACAGGCGGGGGGGCCGTACAAGCAGTACTTC
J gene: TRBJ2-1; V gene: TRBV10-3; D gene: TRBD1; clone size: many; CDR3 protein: CAISAAGGNNEQFF; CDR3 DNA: TGTGCCATCAGTGCAGCAGGGGGCAACAATGAGCAGTTCTTC
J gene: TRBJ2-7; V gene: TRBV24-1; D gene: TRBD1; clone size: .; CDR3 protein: CATSDWGDRGIYEQYF; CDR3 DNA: TGTGCCACCAGTGACTGGGGGGACAGGGGGATCTACGAGCAGTACTTC
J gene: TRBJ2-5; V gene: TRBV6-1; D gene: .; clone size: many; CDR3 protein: CASSEAPIGLIQTQYF; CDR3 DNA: TGTGCCAGCAGTGAAGCCCCCATCGGGCTGATACAGACCCAGTACTTC
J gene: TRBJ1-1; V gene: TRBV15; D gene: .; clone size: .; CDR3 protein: CATSRDGGHHF; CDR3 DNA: TGTGCCACCAGCAGAGATGGGGGACACCACTTT
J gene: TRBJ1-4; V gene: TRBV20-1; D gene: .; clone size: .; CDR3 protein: CSASRSASTNEKLFF; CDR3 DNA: TGCAGTGCTAGTAGGTCGGCCTCAACTAATGAAAAACTGTTTTTT
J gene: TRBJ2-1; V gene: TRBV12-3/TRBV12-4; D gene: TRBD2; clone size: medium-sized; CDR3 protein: CASSLGGTSGDYEQFF; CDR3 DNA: TGTGCCAGCAGTTTAGGGGGGACTAGCGGGGATTATGAGCAGTTCTTC
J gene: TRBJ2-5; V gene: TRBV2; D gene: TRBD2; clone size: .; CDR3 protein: CAISVAGGETQYF; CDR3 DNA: TGTGCCATCAGTGTCGCGGGGGGGGAGACCCAGTACTTC
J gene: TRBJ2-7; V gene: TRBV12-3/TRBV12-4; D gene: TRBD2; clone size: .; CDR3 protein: CASSLALAGRYEQYF; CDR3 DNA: TGTGCCAGCAGTTTAGCCCTAGCGGGACGCTACGAGCAGTACTTC
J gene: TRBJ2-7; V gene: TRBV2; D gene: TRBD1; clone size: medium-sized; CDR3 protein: CASKRTGGVSSYEQYF; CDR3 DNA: TGTGCCAGCAAGCGGACAGGGGGCGTGAGCTCCTACGAGCAGTACTTC
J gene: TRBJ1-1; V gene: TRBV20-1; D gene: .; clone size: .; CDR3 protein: CSARSRGRATEAFF; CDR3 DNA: TGCAGTGCTAGATCGAGGGGCAGGGCCACTGAAGCTTTCTTT
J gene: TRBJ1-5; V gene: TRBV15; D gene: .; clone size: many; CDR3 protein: CATSRGEVSNQPQHF; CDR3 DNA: TGTGCCACCAGCAGGGGGGAGGTTAGCAATCAGCCCCAGCATTTT
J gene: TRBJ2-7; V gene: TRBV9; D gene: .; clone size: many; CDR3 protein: CASSVEGGGSYEQYF; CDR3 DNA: TGTGCCAGCAGCGTAGAGGGGGGAGGCTCCTACGAGCAGTACTTC